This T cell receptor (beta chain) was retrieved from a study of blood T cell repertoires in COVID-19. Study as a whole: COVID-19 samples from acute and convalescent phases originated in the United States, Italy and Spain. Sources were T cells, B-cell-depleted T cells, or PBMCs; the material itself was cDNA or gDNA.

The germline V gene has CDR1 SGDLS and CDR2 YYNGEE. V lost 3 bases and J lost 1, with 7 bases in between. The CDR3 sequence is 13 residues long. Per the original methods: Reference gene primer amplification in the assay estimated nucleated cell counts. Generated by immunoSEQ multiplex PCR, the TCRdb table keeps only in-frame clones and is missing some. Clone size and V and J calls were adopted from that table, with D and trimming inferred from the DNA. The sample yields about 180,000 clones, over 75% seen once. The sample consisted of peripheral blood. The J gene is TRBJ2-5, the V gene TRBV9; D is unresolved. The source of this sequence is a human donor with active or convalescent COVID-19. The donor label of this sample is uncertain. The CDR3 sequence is CASSGYSQETQYF. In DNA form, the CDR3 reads TGTGCCAGCAGCGGGTACTCCCAAGAGACCCAGTACTTC.